What follows are 28 T cell receptor beta chains derived from one specimen sequenced in a study of blood T cell repertoires in COVID-19. Produced via immunoSEQ multiplex PCR; TCRdb's table is partial and in-frame only. The sample consists of roughly 310,000 clones, roughly 90% of them appearing once. Sequencing was performed on PBMCs or T cells enriched from blood (not recorded which). All receptors come from a man aged 55-75 years who had recovered from COVID-19.

The chain links TRBV9 to TRBJ2-1, with TRBD1 matching 8 bases. There are 17 residues in the CDR3. Germline V gene lookup returns CDR1 SGDLS and CDR2 YYNGEE. Trimming took 3 bases from V and 1 from J; bases not matched to a gene: 9. The CDR3 bases are TGTGCCAGCAGCGCACGATCCGGGACAGGTTCCTACAATGAGCAGTTCTTC. Amino acids: CASSARSGTGSYNEQFF. Based on the CDR3 plus reference TRBV9 and TRBJ2-1, the full variable domain is DSGVTQTPKHLITATGQRVTLRCSPRSGDLSVYWYQQSLDQGLQFLIQYYNGEERAKGNILERFSAQQFPDLHSELNLSSLELGDSALYFCASSARSGTGSYNEQFFGPGTRLTVL.

This rearrangement joins TRBV10-3 to TRBJ2-2; D is perhaps TRBD2 (6 bases). Trimming removed 4 bases from V and 0 bases from J, with 12 bases in between. CDR1 ENHRY and CDR2 SYGVKD come from the germline V gene. This CDR3 comprises 16 residues. Here the CDR3 reads CAISGPGGTNTGELFF. CDR3 in DNA: TGTGCCATCAGTGGGCCCGGCGGGACGAACACCGGGGAGCTGTTTTTT.

The chain joins TRBV6-6 to TRBJ1-3; D not certain. Between the trimmed V and J ends, which lost 2 bases and 5 bases, there was a span of 13 bases. This CDR3 is 15 amino acids long. Germline assignment: CDR1 MNHNY and CDR2 SVGAGI (reference sequence). The chain's CDR3 is CASSYLESGRNTIYF. In nucleotides, the CDR3 is TGTGCCAGCAGTTACCTTGAGTCCGGGAGAAACACCATATATTTT.

This clone was seen only once. The chain recombines TRBV29-1 with TRBJ2-7; possible D gene TRBD1, 6 bases. The CDR3 sequence is 11 residues long. Trimming pared 3 bases from V and 3 bases from J, leaving 6 bases between. Germline values: CDR1 SQVTM, CDR2 ANQGSEA. The CDR3 loop is CSVEDSYEQYF. The DNA for the CDR3 is TGCAGCGTTGAGGACAGCTACGAGCAGTACTTC.

The V and J genes are TRBV6-5 and TRBJ1-2; 8 positions agree with TRBD1. The CDR3 runs 13 residues. Looked up from germline, CDR1 is MNHEY and CDR2 is SVGAGI. The V and J ends lost 8 bases and 7 bases, in that order; junction bases with no gene match: 9. The CDR3 spells CASGYRGVRGYTF. CDR3 DNA sequence: TGTGCCAGCGGCTACAGGGGGGTACGTGGCTACACCTTC.

A single count supports this clone. V gene TRBV19 combines with J gene TRBJ1-2; D is unclear. With 1 base removed from V and 5 bases from J, the gap between germline ends came to 11 bases. CDR1 and CDR2 (germline): LNHDA, SQIVND (reference sequence). The CDR3 covers 14 residues. CDR3 residues: CASSIGPAQYGYTF. CDR3 coding DNA: TGTGCCAGTAGTATAGGGCCCGCACAGTATGGCTACACCTTC.

The chain employs TRBV5-4 and TRBJ2-5; TRBD2 is a possible D gene (6 bases). In germline, CDR1 is SGHNT, CDR2 YYREEE (reference sequence). The CDR3 consists of 13 residues. V lost 6 bases to trimming and J lost 0 bases, with 9 bases between them. CDR3 residues: CASKVADQETQYF. The DNA for the CDR3 is TGTGCCAGCAAGGTAGCGGACCAAGAGACCCAGTACTTC.

The chain is built from TRBV7-3 and TRBJ2-5; 9 nucleotides match TRBD1. V dropped 5 bases and J dropped 4; count of bases not matched to a gene: 8. The CDR3 contains 15 residues. Germline-derived CDR1 and CDR2 are SGHTA and FQGTGA. CDR3 region: CASSPTGTGRETQYF. CDR3 sequence (DNA): TGTGCCAGCAGCCCCACCGGGACAGGGCGAGAGACCCAGTACTTC.

The CDR3 loop reads CASSEFTGSQPQHF. The CDR3 DNA is TGTGCCAGCAGTGAGTTTACGGGTAGTCAGCCCCAGCATTTT. The rearrangement uses TRBV2 and TRBJ1-5, with D unresolved. CDR1 is SNHLY, CDR2 FYNNEI, per germline. Trimming removed 3 bases from V and 6 bases from J, with 12 bases in between. CDR3 size: 14 residues. The whole variable domain, remainder taken from reference TRBV2 and TRBJ1-5, is EPEVTQTPSHQVTQMGQEVILRCVPISNHLYFYWYRQILGQKVEFLVSFYNNEISEKSEIFDDQFSVERPDGSNFTLKIRSTKLEDSAMYFCASSEFTGSQPQHFGDGTRLSIL.

This clone showed up just once. The rearrangement joins TRBV6-5 to TRBJ1-2; no firm D call. The germline V and J ends were trimmed by 2 bases and 8 bases, with 12 bases remaining between them. The CDR3 has 13 amino acids. CDR1 MNHEY and CDR2 SVGAGI come from the germline V gene. CDR3 sequence (DNA): TGTGCCAGCAGTTACGGTAAGCCCGCCGGCTACACCTTC. Amino acids: CASSYGKPAGYTF.

CDR3 bases: TGTGCCAGCAGTTCCTGGGGCGGGGTCGGGGAGCTGTTTTTT. It translates to CASSSWGGVGELFF. This chain joins TRBV6-5 and TRBJ2-2; a weak D match, TRBD2 (6 bases). Germline-derived CDR1 and CDR2 are MNHEY and SVGAGI. V lost 4 bases to trimming and J lost 7 bases, with 13 bases between them. This CDR3 comprises 14 residues.

The gene calls are TRBV7-9 and TRBJ2-5, with D maybe TRBD2 (6 bases). Trimming left V 3 bases short and J 4 bases short, with 6 bases between. Germline loops: CDR1 SEHNR, CDR2 FQNEAQ (reference sequence). The CDR3 contains 12 residues. CDR3 nucleotides: TGTGCCAGCAGCTTCGGGGGAGAGACCCAGTACTTC. Its protein is CASSFGGETQYF.

The J gene is TRBJ2-1, the V gene TRBV2; TRBD1 aligns across 8 bases. V lost 5 bases to trimming and J lost 1 base; unmatched junction nucleotides: 4. The germline CDR1 and CDR2 sequences are SNHLY and FYNNEI. This CDR3 region has 15 residues. The CDR3 sequence is CASSLGTGSYNEQFF. CDR3 sequence (DNA): TGTGCCAGCAGTCTAGGGACAGGTTCCTACAATGAGCAGTTCTTC. Using reference TRBV2 and TRBJ2-1 for the parts outside the CDR3, the full variable domain is EPEVTQTPSHQVTQMGQEVILRCVPISNHLYFYWYRQILGQKVEFLVSFYNNEISEKSEIFDDQFSVERPDGSNFTLKIRSTKLEDSAMYFCASSLGTGSYNEQFFGPGTRLTVL.

The V gene is TRBV20-1, the J gene TRBJ2-5; 10 bases agree with TRBD2. The V and J ends lost 6 bases and 10 bases, in that order; junction bases with no gene match: 17. CDR1 and CDR2 (germline): DFQATT, SNEGSKA (reference sequence). The CDR3 totals 15 residues. The CDR3 coding sequence is TGCAGTGCCAGTAGCGGGGGGAGACAAGAGAGGGGCCAGTACTTC. It is translated as CSASSGGRQERGQYF.

The chain employs TRBV5-1 and TRBJ1-1; D is possibly TRBD1 (5 bases). The CDR3 length is 13 residues. The germline CDR1 and CDR2 sequences are SGHRS and YFSETQ. Trimming left V 0 bases short and J 7 bases short, with 10 bases between. The DNA of the CDR3 is TGCGCCAGCAGCTTGGCGGTTCAGGGTGAAGCTTTCTTT. It is translated as CASSLAVQGEAFF.

The chain is built from TRBV3-1 (or the pseudogene TRBV3-2) and TRBJ2-2; no definite D call. This CDR3 has 14 residues. Germline V gene data show CDR1 as LGHDT and CDR2 as YNNKEL (reference sequence). V gave up 0 bases and J gave up 5 bases, with 7 bases separating them. CDR3 sequence reads: CASSQDFLTGELFF. For the CDR3, the DNA is TGTGCCAGCAGCCAAGATTTCTTAACCGGGGAGCTGTTTTTT.

The count of this clone is one. V usage is TRBV5-1 and J usage is TRBJ1-1, with D possibly matching TRBD1 (6 bases). This CDR3 has 14 amino acids. The V gene's germline CDR1 is SGHRS and CDR2 YFSETQ. Trimming took 4 bases from V and 6 from J, leaving 16 bases between them. As DNA, the CDR3 is TGCGCCAGCAGCGAACAGGGTTATGGGGCTGAAGCTTTCTTT. Translated, it gives CASSEQGYGAEAFF.

The genes are TRBV5-6 and TRBJ1-2, with D possibly TRBD1 on 6 matching bases. Germline V gene lookup returns CDR1 SGHDT and CDR2 YYEEEE. V was trimmed by 3 bases and J by 2 bases, leaving 17 bases between them. This CDR3 has 16 amino acids. CDR3 nucleotides: TGTGCCAGCAGCTCATTCCGGACAGATCGGAACTATGGCTACACCTTC. This gives the protein CASSSFRTDRNYGYTF.

The chain is built from TRBV27 and TRBJ1-3; 8 positions match TRBD1. In germline, CDR1 is MNHEY, CDR2 SMNVEV (reference sequence). After removal of 6 bases from V and 0 bases from J, the junction contained 7 bases not matched to a gene. This CDR3 region has 16 residues. The CDR3 nucleotides read TGTGCCAGCAGACTGACAGGGGCCAACTCTGGAAACACCATATATTTT. It yields the protein CASRLTGANSGNTIYF.

This clone was observed a few times. The J gene is TRBJ2-7, the V gene TRBV7-8; D uncertain. The V gene's germline CDR1 is SGHVS and CDR2 FQNEAQ. CDR3 length: 13 residues. V was clipped by 5 bases and J by 4 bases, with 12 bases between them. The CDR3 protein is CASSRSTSYEQYF. CDR3 bases: TGTGCCAGCAGCCGCTCTACGAGTTACGAGCAGTACTTC.

This chain links TRBV19 with TRBJ1-1, with a weak D call TRBD1 (5 bases). V was trimmed by 3 bases and J by 4 bases, leaving 9 bases between them. The germline V gene encodes CDR1 LNHDA and CDR2 SQIVND (reference sequence). This CDR3 contains 13 residues. The CDR3 DNA is TGTGCCAGTAGTATGTTAGGGGCCACTGAAGCTTTCTTT. Translating gives CASSMLGATEAFF. Combining the CDR3 with reference TRBV19 and TRBJ1-1 gives the whole variable domain DGGITQSPKYLFRKEGQNVTLSCEQNLNHDAMYWYRQDPGQGLRLIYYSQIVNDFQKGDIAEGYSVSREKKESFPLTVTSAQKNPTAFYLCASSMLGATEAFFGQGTRLTVV.

This clone was seen once. The chain has TRBV14 and TRBJ2-2, with TRBD2 as a possible D gene (5 bases). V was clipped by 0 bases and J by 7 bases, with 12 bases between them. This CDR3 contains 15 residues. The germline V gene has CDR1 SGHDN and CDR2 FVKESK. The CDR3 DNA reads TGTGCCAGCAGCCAAGATTTGATCGAGGGCGGGGAGCTGTTTTTT. Protein product: CASSQDLIEGGELFF. Using reference TRBV14 and TRBJ2-2 for the parts outside the CDR3, the full variable domain is EAGVTQFPSHSVIEKGQTVTLRCDPISGHDNLYWYRRVMGKEIKFLLHFVKESKQDESGMPNNRFLAERTGGTYSTLKVQPAELEDSGVYFCASSQDLIEGGELFFGEGSRLTVL.

V is TRBV5-1 and J is TRBJ1-1; D not certain. The CDR3 totals 15 residues. Germline V lookup: CDR1 SGHRS, CDR2 YFSETQ. The germline V and J ends were trimmed by 4 bases and 4 bases, with 17 bases remaining between them. The CDR3 here is CASSLYVSLGTEAFF. CDR3 coding DNA: TGCGCCAGCAGCCTTTACGTTAGCCTTGGCACTGAAGCTTTCTTT.

Details on this clone: Other nucleotide sequences in the sample specify the same CDR3. The chain is built from TRBV3-1 (or the pseudogene TRBV3-2) and TRBJ1-1; D remains unclear. The ends were cut back, 1 base at V and 5 bases at J, with 5 bases in the middle. CDR1 and CDR2 from the germline V gene are LGHDT and YNNKEL (reference sequence). The CDR3 loop spans 12 amino acids. The CDR3 sequence is CASSQGATEAFF. In DNA, the CDR3 is TGTGCCAGCAGCCAAGGGGCTACTGAAGCTTTCTTT.

Concerning this clone: The junction departs from the called germline gene at one end, perhaps through a read error. V and J are TRBV6-2 or TRBV6-3 and TRBJ2-7; D might be TRBD2 (6 bases). Germline loops: CDR1 MNHEY, CDR2 SVGEGT. CDR3 length: 11 amino acids. CDR3 amino acids: CASSYRGTLRF. CDR3 nucleotides: TGTGCCAGCAGTTACCGGGGGACCCTACGCTTC.

The CDR3 is CASRSGSGSGETQYF. The CDR3, as DNA: TGCGCCAGCCGCTCGGGTAGCGGGAGTGGAGAGACCCAGTACTTC. The rearrangement links TRBV4-1 to TRBJ2-5, with 9 bases matching TRBD2. This CDR3 has 15 amino acids. The V segment lost 8 bases and the J segment 4 bases; nucleotides outside the gene matches: 11. Germline CDR1 reads MGHRA; CDR2 reads YSYEKL.

This clone was picked up one time. The chain carries TRBV5-4 and TRBJ1-3; TRBD1 aligns across 8 bases. V lost 4 bases to trimming and J lost 4 bases; unmatched junction nucleotides: 4. This CDR3 is built from 14 residues. In germline, CDR1 is SGHNT, CDR2 YYREEE (reference sequence). This CDR3 is CASSDTGGGNTIYF. The CDR3 DNA follows: TGTGCCAGCAGCGACACAGGGGGAGGAAACACCATATATTTT.

The chain combines TRBV7-8 with TRBJ1-4; 7 nucleotides line up with TRBD1. The germline CDR1 and CDR2 sequences are SGHVS and FQNEAQ. The V segment lost 3 bases and the J segment 3 bases; nucleotides outside the gene matches: 4. The CDR3 has 15 amino acids. CDR3: CASSLTGSANEKLFF. The CDR3 nucleotides read TGTGCCAGCAGCTTGACAGGGTCAGCTAATGAAAAACTGTTTTTT.